Below, 25 T cell receptor beta chains from the same sample are listed, as sequenced in a study of regulatory T cells in long-lasting Graves disease. The time point is: persistent/refractory GD, antithyroid drugs over 5 years with positive TRAb. PBMCs provided the RNA from which the TCR library was made. Building the TCR beta libraries relied on iRepertoire HTBI primers, and CDR3 regions underwent Arm-PCR. MiXCR, run by TCRdb on the multiplex PCR reads, gives a single entry per CDR3 protein. This sample has roughly 500,000 distinct CDR3 sequences; less than 25% occur once, and the top ten carry 7% to 10%. The input for sequencing was peripheral blood mononuclear cells (PBMCs), taken when the disease was refractory, from a patient treated with antithyroid drugs. The source is a female donor with Graves disease.

The chain couples TRBV30 to TRBJ2-2, with TRBD1 identical over 8 bases. CDR3 length: 14 amino acids. J was trimmed by 2 bases and V by 3 bases; bases with no gene match: 2. Germline V gene lookup returns CDR1 GTSNPN and CDR2 SVGIG (reference sequence). The CDR3 protein is CAWRGQVNTGELFF. The DNA for the CDR3 is TGTGCCTGGAGGGGACAGGTCAACACCGGGGAGCTGTTTTTT.

This clonotype was picked up many times. The genes are TRBV27 and TRBJ2-7, with D uncertain. CDR3 size: 14 residues. Trimming shortened V by 2 bases and J by 4 bases, and 12 bases separated the two germline ends. Germline lookup yields CDR1 MNHEY and CDR2 SMNVEV (reference sequence). Here the CDR3 reads CASSLTSFGYEQYF. In nucleotides, the CDR3 is TGTGCCAGCAGTTTAACCTCATTTGGATACGAGCAGTACTTC.

This clonotype has just a few counts. This may be a read error: a much more frequent sequence differs by one nucleotide. CDR3 region: CASSPTGRRTKNIQYF. In DNA form, the CDR3 reads TGTGCCAGCAGTCCGACAGGGAGGAGAACCAAAAACATTCAGTACTTC. V and J are TRBV28 and TRBJ2-4; possibly TRBD1 for D (7 bases). Trimming removed 5 bases from V and 2 bases from J, with 16 bases in between. CDR3 length: 16 amino acids. Germline CDR1 MDHEN, CDR2 SYDVKM. The variable domain in full, completed from reference TRBV28 and TRBJ2-4, reads DVKVTQSSRYLVKRTGEKVFLECVQDMDHENMFWYRQDPGLGLRLIYFSYDVKMKEKGDIPEGYSVSREKKERFSLILESASTNQTSMYLCASSPTGRRTKNIQYFGAGTRLSVL.

This clonotype has more than one count but fewer than ten. The J gene is TRBJ1-3, the V gene TRBV30; D possibly corresponds to TRBD1 (5 bases). The CDR3 has 12 residues. From germline, CDR1 is GTSNPN and CDR2 SVGIG (reference sequence). V gave up 0 bases and J gave up 8 bases, with 8 bases separating them. The chain's CDR3 is CAWSVRGDTIYF. The CDR3 coding sequence is TGTGCCTGGAGTGTAAGGGGAGACACCATATATTTT.

This clonotype was found many times. The chain carries TRBV11-2 and TRBJ1-6; TRBD1 matches 11 bases. The germline gives CDR1 SGHAT, CDR2 FQNNGV. This CDR3 spans 14 amino acids. After removal of 0 bases from V and 13 bases from J, the junction contained 2 bases not matched to a gene. CDR3 nucleotides: TGTGCCAGCAGCTTAGAGGGACAGGGGGATCCCCTCCACTTT. This codes for CASSLEGQGDPLHF.

This clonotype was detected many times. The chain employs TRBV2 and TRBJ2-5; D remains ambiguous. Trimming stripped 6 bases from V and 4 bases from J, with 9 bases between. Germline V gene lookup returns CDR1 SNHLY and CDR2 FYNNEI. The length of the CDR3 is 12 residues. CDR3 in amino acids: CASRGIAETQYF. The CDR3 coding sequence is TGTGCCAGCAGGGGGATAGCAGAGACCCAGTACTTC.

This clonotype was seen many times. This chain links TRBV20-1 with TRBJ2-5; D might be TRBD1 (6 bases). Trimming cost V 5 bases and J 1 base, with 8 bases left between them. This CDR3 has 12 amino acids. Per the germline V gene, CDR1 is DFQATT and CDR2 is SNEGSKA (reference sequence). The CDR3 loop reads CSAPGAQETQYF. Here the CDR3 DNA reads TGCAGTGCTCCAGGGGCCCAAGAGACCCAGTACTTC.

The chain has TRBV9 and TRBJ2-5; TRBD2 matches 10 bases. V dropped 5 bases and J dropped 5; count of bases not matched to a gene: 12. This CDR3 comprises 16 residues. CDR1 is SGDLS and CDR2 is YYNGEE in the germline V gene. CDR3 coding DNA: TGTGCCAGCAGTCCTTTCCAGGGACTAGCGCAGGAGACCCAGTACTTC. It translates to CASSPFQGLAQETQYF.

A note on this clonotype: An end of the junction does not agree with germline; a read error may underlie this. V usage is TRBV25-1 and J usage is TRBJ1-2; no definite D call. Germline CDR1 MGHDK, CDR2 SYGVNS. The CDR3 is 14 residues long. The CDR3 is CASSEGGPRRGCTF. The DNA for the CDR3 is TGTGCCAGCAGTGAAGGCGGCCCCCGGCGTGGCTGCACCTTC.

A remark on this clonotype: With a much larger clone just one base away, this may be a read error. The genes are TRBV28 and TRBJ1-2, with TRBD1 as a possible D gene (5 bases). CDR3 length equals 14 residues. Germline values: CDR1 MDHEN, CDR2 SYDVKM. The CDR3 spells CASSLGGAQNGCTF. For the CDR3, the DNA is TGTGCCAGCAGTTTAGGTGGGGCGCAGAATGGCTGCACCTTC.

V is TRBV5-6 and J is TRBJ1-5; TRBD1 aligns across 7 bases. Germline CDR1 is SGHDT and CDR2 is YYEEEE. V lost 4 bases to trimming and J lost 2 bases; unmatched junction nucleotides: 9. CDR3 length equals 16 residues. The CDR3 region has the DNA TGTGCCAGCAGCCAGGGGGGGGGGTCCCGCAATCAGCCCCAGCATTTT. It specifies CASSQGGGSRNQPQHF.

V is TRBV7-3 and J is TRBJ1-4; 9 bases are a match to TRBD1. This CDR3 region has 17 residues. Germline values: CDR1 SGHTA, CDR2 FQGTGA. Germline trimming cut 5 bases from V and 2 bases from J; bases unmatched to any gene: 9. The CDR3 reads CASSPNRGRITNEKLFF. As DNA, the CDR3 is TGTGCCAGCAGCCCCAACAGGGGGCGGATTACTAATGAAAAACTGTTTTTT.

V gene TRBV7-2 combines with J gene TRBJ2-1, with 9 nucleotides matching TRBD1. Unmatched junction bases numbered 4, after V lost 1 base and J lost 6 bases. The CDR3 runs 15 residues. CDR1 and CDR2 from the germline V gene are SGHTA and FQGNSA. CDR3 bases: TGTGCCAGCAGCTTAGTGGGGACAGGGCCCAATGAGCAGTTCTTC. Amino acid sequence: CASSLVGTGPNEQFF. The full variable domain, with the rest looked up from reference TRBV7-2 and TRBJ2-1, is GAGVSQSPSNKVTEKGKDVELRCDPISGHTALYWYRQSLGQGLEFLIYFQGNSAPDKSGLPSDRFSAERTGGSVSTLTIQRTQQEDSAVYLCASSLVGTGPNEQFFGPGTRLTVL.

This clonotype was counted only a few times. The chain is built from TRBV6-1 and TRBJ2-2, with TRBD2 matching 12 bases. V gave up 5 bases and J gave up 7 bases; unmatched junction bases: 11. The CDR3 extends over 17 amino acids. The germline V gene has CDR1 MNHNS and CDR2 SASEGT. CDR3 sequence (DNA): TGTGCCAGCAGTACCTACGCTAGCGGGAGGGCAGGCGGGGAGCTGTTTTTT. Its translation is CASSTYASGRAGGELFF.

The sample holds many counts of this clonotype. CDR3 amino acids: CAISAADYYRGSWTQYF. In DNA form, the CDR3 reads TGTGCCATCAGCGCGGCGGACTACTATCGGGGTAGCTGGACCCAGTACTTC. This chain links TRBV10-3 with TRBJ2-5; TRBD2 might be the D (6 bases). Between the trimmed V and J ends, which lost 6 bases and 7 bases, there was a span of 27 bases. CDR1 is ENHRY, CDR2 SYGVKD, per germline. The CDR3 covers 17 residues.

This clonotype was seen a few times. The chain carries TRBV3-1 and TRBJ2-3; D is unresolved. With 2 bases removed from V and 3 bases from J, the gap between germline ends came to 6 bases. The germline V gene encodes CDR1 LGHDT and CDR2 YNNKEL (reference sequence). There are 13 residues in the CDR3. The CDR3 protein is CASSQLVTDTQYF. CDR3 bases: TGTGCCAGCAGCCAACTGGTTACAGATACGCAGTATTTT.

The sample holds a few counts of this clonotype. This chain links TRBV19 with TRBJ2-2; TRBD2 agrees at 10 bases. Germline V gene data show CDR1 as LNHDA and CDR2 as SQIVND (reference sequence). This CDR3 has 16 amino acids. With 5 bases clipped from V and 6 bases from J, the junction kept 9 bases outside the gene matches. In nucleotides, the CDR3 is TGTGCCAGTAGTGGATCTAGCGGGAGTTTCGCCGGGGAGCTGTTTTTT. Its translation: CASSGSSGSFAGELFF.

This clonotype was counted ten times or more. V is TRBV12-3 or TRBV12-4 and J is TRBJ1-2; 9 bases map to TRBD1. This CDR3 is built from 15 residues. The V segment lost 4 bases and the J segment 6 bases; nucleotides outside the gene matches: 9. Here the CDR3 DNA reads TGTGCCAGCAGTTCCAATCCCGGGACAGGGAATGGCTACACCTTC. Its translation is CASSSNPGTGNGYTF.

This clonotype was seen repeatedly, ten times or more. This chain's CDR3 is CASSAGPVGNQPQHF. Written as DNA, the CDR3 is TGTGCCAGCAGTGCGGGACCGGTTGGCAATCAGCCCCAGCATTTT. The rearrangement uses TRBV2 and TRBJ1-5; a possible D gene is TRBD1 (5 bases). Deletions cut 4 bases from V and 2 bases from J, with 12 bases between. The germline V gene has CDR1 SNHLY and CDR2 FYNNEI. CDR3 length equals 15 residues.

This clonotype was picked up a small number of times. This chain joins TRBV10-3 and TRBJ2-7; 8 positions match TRBD1. CDR3 size: 14 residues. V gave up 9 bases and J gave up 3 bases; unmatched junction bases: 10. Germline loops: CDR1 ENHRY, CDR2 SYGVKD. The CDR3 nucleotides are TGTGCCATTCGCTTGACAGGGGAGGTCTACGAGCAGTACTTC. Translated, it gives CAIRLTGEVYEQYF.

This clonotype showed up just a few times. The chain has TRBV6-2 or TRBV6-3 and TRBJ1-1; tentative D call: TRBD1 (6 bases). Germline CDR1 reads MNHEY; CDR2 reads SVGEGT. V was trimmed by 5 bases and J by 4 bases, leaving 17 bases between them. CDR3 length equals 15 residues. The CDR3: CASSKGRGAVTEAFF. CDR3 DNA sequence: TGTGCCAGCAGTAAGGGGCGGGGGGCCGTCACTGAAGCTTTCTTT.

The gene calls are TRBV30 and TRBJ2-7; D is possibly TRBD2 (5 bases). Germline lookup yields CDR1 GTSNPN and CDR2 SVGIG (reference sequence). The CDR3 is made up of 13 amino acids. V was pared by 4 bases and J by 7 bases, with 17 bases between. Here the CDR3 reads CAWTSGLVGEQYF. DNA for the CDR3: TGTGCCTGGACCTCGGGGTTAGTCGGGGAGCAGTACTTC.

The rearrangement joins TRBV5-4 to TRBJ2-1; TRBD1 is a possible D gene (9 bases). This CDR3 contains 14 residues. Germline V gene lookup returns CDR1 SGHNT and CDR2 YYREEE (reference sequence). V was clipped by 4 bases and J by 7 bases, with 15 bases between them. Here the CDR3 reads CASSGSGTGNEQFF. CDR3 bases: TGTGCCAGCAGCGGTAGCGGGACAGGGAATGAGCAGTTCTTC.

This clonotype was seen a handful of times. The chain employs TRBV20-1 and TRBJ1-5; D gene unclear. This CDR3 is 13 amino acids long. Trimming took off 3 bases at V and 5 bases at J, with 11 bases between the two ends. Germline assignment: CDR1 DFQATT and CDR2 SNEGSKA (reference sequence). The DNA for the CDR3 is TGCAGTGCTAGGCGGGGAGGAGATCAGCCCCAGCATTTT. Its protein is CSARRGGDQPQHF.

This clonotype was observed at least ten times. The J gene is TRBJ1-1, the V gene TRBV25-1; TRBD1 aligns across 8 bases. Trimming at V came to 3 bases and at J to 4 bases, leaving 7 bases not matched to a gene. Germline loops: CDR1 MGHDK, CDR2 SYGVNS. This CDR3 contains 15 residues. The CDR3 region is CASSERVTGGTEAFF. CDR3 DNA: TGTGCCAGCAGTGAGCGCGTTACAGGGGGCACTGAAGCTTTCTTT.